These T cell receptor beta chains were read from a single sample in a study of tissue T cells after allogeneic stem cell transplantation. Profiling relied on immunoSEQ multiplex PCR, and the TCRdb table lists in-frame clones only, not all of them. The sample has 9,500 to 15,000 clones; approximately 63% are singletons. The source material was tissue from the right colon, sampled at autopsy. Receptor source: a woman between 18 and 49 years old with breast cancer. The CDR3 runs from the conserved cysteine through the conserved F or W. D genes are given only for firm matches. A clone size is listed for some rows: how often the clone was seen (once, few, many), or a class if it is expanded.

j_call cdr3_length d_call clone_size v_call cdr3_aa cdr3_nt
TRBJ2-7 12 . few TRBV11-3 CASSPQSGEQYF TGTGCCAGCAGCCCCCAGAGCGGCGAGCAGTACTTC
TRBJ1-5 13 . once TRBV7-2 CASSFSSGQPQHF TGTGCCAGCAGCTTCTCGTCGGGTCAGCCCCAGCATTTT
TRBJ2-1 17 TRBD1 . TRBV5-5 CASSPHGQGLLVTEQFF TGTGCCAGCAGCCCTCACGGACAGGGCCTTTTGGTTACTGAGCAGTTCTTC
TRBJ2-7 15 . medium-sized TRBV28 CASSLPLDGRYEQYF TGTGCCAGCAGTTTACCCTTGGACGGAAGATACGAGCAGTACTTC
TRBJ2-3 15 TRBD2 . TRBV6-4 CASSDQAGGGDTQYF TGTGCCAGCAGTGACCAAGCGGGGGGAGGAGATACGCAGTATTTT
TRBJ2-3 16 TRBD1 . TRBV4-3 CASSQEVARGTDTQYF TGCGCCAGCAGCCAAGAGGTGGCCAGGGGGACAGATACGCAGTATTTT
TRBJ2-6 18 . few TRBV9 CASSDPWGDAPGANVLTF TGTGCCAGCAGCGACCCGTGGGGGGATGCTCCTGGGGCCAACGTCCTGACTTTC
TRBJ2-7 15 . once TRBV9 CASSVAFGRSYEQYF TGTGCCAGCAGCGTAGCTTTCGGCAGATCCTACGAGCAGTACTTC
TRBJ1-2 14 TRBD1 . TRBV30 CAWSEGQGVYGYTF TGTGCCTGGTCGGAAGGACAGGGGGTGTATGGCTACACCTTC
TRBJ2-2 12 . . TRBV6-6 CASRQGGLELFF TGTGCCAGCAGGCAGGGGGGCTTGGAGCTGTTTTTT
TRBJ2-7 17 TRBD1 few TRBV24-1 CATSDLLSGTGTYEQYF TGTGCCACCAGTGATTTGCTTTCGGGGACAGGGACCTACGAGCAGTACTTC
TRBJ1-5 13 . . TRBV29-1 CSVGTDSNQPQHF TGCAGCGTTGGGACAGATAGCAATCAGCCCCAGCATTTT
TRBJ2-3 13 . . TRBV12-3/TRBV12-4 CASSYDSTDTQYF TGTGCCAGCAGTTATGATAGCACAGATACGCAGTATTTT
TRBJ2-2 16 . . TRBV7-3 CASSLSSASNTGELFF TGTGCCAGCAGCCTGTCTAGCGCCTCGAACACCGGGGAGCTGTTTTTT
TRBJ1-1 11 . . TRBV30 CAWIRRTEAFF TGTGCCTGGATTAGGCGCACTGAAGCTTTCTTT
TRBJ2-3 14 . . TRBV5-1 CASSFSSQPDTQYF TGCGCCAGCAGCTTCAGTTCGCAGCCCGATACGCAGTATTTT